Listed below are T cell receptor beta chains from one sample, sequenced in a study of T-cell memory formation after mild COVID-19. TCRdb fed the 5' RACE reads into MiXCR, producing one record per CDR3 protein. The sample shows about 600,000 distinct CDR3 sequences, less than 25% of them seen only once. The sequenced sample consisted of PBMCs or a T cell subset sorted from them (not recorded which). These receptor sequences come from an adult woman who had mild COVID-19 (a few samples of this study predate the infection). Cell type and time point are not known. Each CDR3 is given with its conserved first and last residue.

CDR3 protein: CASSDTSGEPPYEQYF
V gene: TRBV7-9
J gene: TRBJ2-7

CDR3 protein: CAWSLFENTQYF
V gene: TRBV30
J gene: TRBJ2-3

CDR3 protein: CASSVDGIGANVLTF
V gene: TRBV9
J gene: TRBJ2-6

CDR3 protein: CASSIRGPFVDTQYF
V gene: TRBV6-2/TRBV6-3
J gene: TRBJ2-3

CDR3 protein: CASSTATGGEQYF
V gene: TRBV9
J gene: TRBJ2-7

CDR3 protein: CASSLDRLGNQPQHF
V gene: TRBV7-2
J gene: TRBJ1-5

CDR3 protein: CASSQATNEQYF
V gene: TRBV14
J gene: TRBJ2-7

CDR3 protein: CSAREGETQYF
V gene: TRBV20-1
J gene: TRBJ2-5

CDR3 protein: CSAATGAEQFF
V gene: TRBV20-1
J gene: TRBJ2-1

CDR3 protein: CATSDRLEGQGNEGAKNIQYF
V gene: TRBV24-1
J gene: TRBJ2-4

CDR3 protein: CAYGRGLNTEAFF
V gene: TRBV30
J gene: TRBJ1-1

CDR3 protein: CASSLGSGNGYTF
V gene: TRBV5-5
J gene: TRBJ1-2

CDR3 protein: CASSQPGVSGKTQYF
V gene: TRBV4-1
J gene: TRBJ2-5

CDR3 protein: CASSFGTGGGGYTF
V gene: TRBV7-9
J gene: TRBJ1-2

CDR3 protein: CARGTDRTDTQYF
V gene: TRBV2
J gene: TRBJ2-3

CDR3 protein: CASSFGPYEQYF
V gene: TRBV6-5
J gene: TRBJ2-7

CDR3 protein: CASSLSVGTSSNTGELFF
V gene: TRBV7-3
J gene: TRBJ2-2

CDR3 protein: CASSSLGGGRDTQYF
V gene: TRBV18
J gene: TRBJ2-3

CDR3 protein: CASSVTSGSPVFF
V gene: TRBV6-4
J gene: TRBJ2-1

CDR3 protein: CASSVQGNSPLHF
V gene: TRBV3-1
J gene: TRBJ1-6

CDR3 protein: CASSEAAGLAGATHWAYNEQFF
V gene: TRBV6-1
J gene: TRBJ2-1

CDR3 protein: CASSLDLARTSTDTQYF
V gene: TRBV12-3/TRBV12-4
J gene: TRBJ2-3

CDR3 protein: CASSFPLAREQYF
V gene: TRBV7-9
J gene: TRBJ2-7

CDR3 protein: CASSDGLVTDTQYF
V gene: TRBV6-4
J gene: TRBJ2-3

CDR3 protein: CASRTGPKAEAFF
V gene: TRBV6-5
J gene: TRBJ1-1

CDR3 protein: CASRVIWAYNEQFF
V gene: TRBV6-1
J gene: TRBJ2-1

CDR3 protein: CASSYSSFRLNERGSYNEQFF
V gene: TRBV6-5
J gene: TRBJ2-1

CDR3 protein: CASSFLHNTGELFF
V gene: TRBV27
J gene: TRBJ2-2

CDR3 protein: CASSPWLGASTDTQYF
V gene: TRBV7-2
J gene: TRBJ2-3

CDR3 protein: CASSQGPSNQPQHF
V gene: TRBV3-1
J gene: TRBJ1-5

CDR3 protein: CASSSQGLYEQYF
V gene: TRBV7-9
J gene: TRBJ2-7

CDR3 protein: CASSTGLVSETQYF
V gene: TRBV27
J gene: TRBJ2-5

CDR3 protein: CASRGASDTGELFF
V gene: TRBV7-9
J gene: TRBJ2-2

CDR3 protein: CASSQVHNPEQFF
V gene: TRBV4-1
J gene: TRBJ2-1

CDR3 protein: CASRDRVPYNEQFF
V gene: TRBV6-5
J gene: TRBJ2-1

CDR3 protein: CSARVWTDTQYF
V gene: TRBV20-1
J gene: TRBJ2-3

CDR3 protein: CAGGLTQYF
V gene: TRBV6-1
J gene: TRBJ2-5

CDR3 protein: CATSRGDRGAEAFF
V gene: TRBV15
J gene: TRBJ1-1

CDR3 protein: CASRTSGYTEAGELFF
V gene: TRBV12-3/TRBV12-4
J gene: TRBJ2-2

CDR3 protein: CASSPGYGGNYGYTF
V gene: TRBV19
J gene: TRBJ1-2

CDR3 protein: CASTIHPLGEQYF
V gene: TRBV7-2
J gene: TRBJ2-7

CDR3 protein: CASSLGPAWAQEQYF
V gene: TRBV7-9
J gene: TRBJ2-7

CDR3 protein: CASSLSGRGGYGYTF
V gene: TRBV12-3/TRBV12-4
J gene: TRBJ1-2

CDR3 protein: CSVPGWIGNEQFF
V gene: TRBV29-1
J gene: TRBJ2-1

CDR3 protein: CASSRRSGTSGRSAEQFF
V gene: TRBV14
J gene: TRBJ2-1

CDR3 protein: CASRRQGPSGNTIYF
V gene: TRBV7-9
J gene: TRBJ1-3